These 21 T cell receptor beta chains came from one sample sequenced in a study of blood T cell repertoires in COVID-19. Profiled with immunoSEQ multiplex PCR; TCRdb holds only in-frame clones, not every one. The sample lists roughly 70,000 clones; around 70% were seen once. The sequenced material came from peripheral blood. Every receptor here comes from a man aged 55-75 years with acute or convalescent COVID-19.

The chain is built from TRBV5-4 and TRBJ2-5; D is ambiguous. Trimming left V 0 bases short and J 4 bases short, with 16 bases between. The CDR3 is made up of 16 amino acids. CDR1 is SGHNT and CDR2 is YYREEE in the germline V gene (reference sequence). The CDR3 DNA reads TGTGCCAGCAGCTTGGACTCTGGCGGAACCAGAGAGACCCAGTACTTC. Translated: CASSLDSGGTRETQYF.

The rearrangement links TRBV4-1 to TRBJ1-6; D gene unclear. The CDR3 loop spans 14 amino acids. CDR1 and CDR2 (germline): MGHRA, YSYEKL. Trimming took 6 bases from V and 7 from J, leaving 13 bases between them. As DNA, the CDR3 is TGCGCCAGCAGACCTCAGATCGGGAATTCACCCCTCCACTTT. Translation gives CASRPQIGNSPLHF.

This chain uses TRBV7-9 with TRBJ1-2; no clear D gene. V was clipped by 1 base and J by 2 bases, with 14 bases between them. The CDR3 is made up of 16 amino acids. Per the germline V gene, CDR1 is SEHNR and CDR2 is FQNEAQ (reference sequence). CDR3 in DNA: TGTGCCAGCAGCTTAGGTACCCAGACAAGCAACTATGGCTACACCTTC. It yields the protein CASSLGTQTSNYGYTF.

The chain is built from TRBV28 and TRBJ1-5; 8 bases are a match to TRBD1. This CDR3 comprises 13 residues. The germline V gene encodes CDR1 MDHEN and CDR2 SYDVKM. The trim removed 6 bases at V and 8 bases at J, leaving 6 bases unmatched. The CDR3: CASSGQGGEPQHF. CDR3 in DNA: TGTGCCAGCAGCGGACAGGGCGGGGAGCCCCAGCATTTT. Combining the CDR3 with reference TRBV28 and TRBJ1-5 gives the whole variable domain DVKVTQSSRYLVKRTGEKVFLECVQDMDHENMFWYRQDPGLGLRLIYFSYDVKMKEKGDIPEGYSVSREKKERFSLILESASTNQTSMYLCASSGQGGEPQHFGDGTRLSIL.

This rearrangement joins TRBV27 to TRBJ2-1, with D possibly TRBD1 on 6 matching bases. The length of the CDR3 is 13 residues. V was cut by 0 bases and J by 10 bases, with 10 bases left in between. Looked up from germline, CDR1 is MNHEY and CDR2 is SMNVEV (reference sequence). The DNA for the CDR3 is TGTGCCAGCAGTTTATCTTTGACAGGAGAGCAGTTCTTC. Its translation: CASSLSLTGEQFF.

This clone occurred a few times. V and J are TRBV4-1 and TRBJ2-7; 8 nucleotides align to TRBD2. In germline, CDR1 is MGHRA, CDR2 YSYEKL. The CDR3 has 17 amino acids. V trimming: 0 bases; J trimming: 4 bases; junction bases outside the gene matches: 11. The CDR3 region is CASSQDLRREVRYEQYF. The CDR3 coding sequence is TGCGCCAGCAGCCAAGATCTCAGGCGGGAGGTTAGGTACGAGCAGTACTTC.

The chain has TRBV13 and TRBJ2-2, with D possibly matching TRBD2 (7 bases). Germline-derived CDR1 and CDR2 are PRHDT and FYEKMQ (reference sequence). This CDR3 has 16 residues. Trimming stripped 2 bases from V and 4 bases from J, with 14 bases between. CDR3 loop: CASSLRGGLTTGELFF. The CDR3 nucleotides are TGTGCCAGCAGCTTAAGGGGGGGACTAACCACCGGGGAGCTGTTTTTT.

V usage is TRBV7-3 and J usage is TRBJ2-3; 8 bases fit TRBD2. In germline, CDR1 is SGHTA, CDR2 FQGTGA. This CDR3 has 15 amino acids. The V and J ends lost 3 bases and 4 bases, in that order; junction bases with no gene match: 6. CDR3 sequence reads: CASSLGGGPPDTQYF. In DNA, the CDR3 is TGTGCCAGCAGCTTGGGCGGGGGGCCCCCAGATACGCAGTATTTT.

The chain combines TRBV2 with TRBJ1-4; TRBD1 might be the D (5 bases). Germline CDR1 reads SNHLY; CDR2 reads FYNNEI. Trimming took off 6 bases at V and 3 bases at J, with 14 bases between the two ends. This CDR3 comprises 15 residues. CDR3 coding DNA: TGTGCCAGCAGCCAGGGACTTGCAGCTAATGAAAAACTGTTTTTT. It yields the protein CASSQGLAANEKLFF.

The gene calls are TRBV28 and TRBJ2-3; 12 bases map to TRBD2. CDR1 is MDHEN, CDR2 SYDVKM, per germline. V shed 5 bases, J shed 1 base, and the junction held 4 bases outside the gene matches. There are 16 residues in the CDR3. CDR3 sequence (DNA): TGTGCCAGCAGTACCCGGACTAGCGGGGGCACAGATACGCAGTATTTT. It specifies CASSTRTSGGTDTQYF.

V and J are TRBV5-1 and TRBJ2-7, with D perhaps matching TRBD2 (5 bases). V dropped 2 bases and J dropped 7 bases, with 19 bases sitting between them. CDR3 size: 15 residues. Per germline, CDR1 SGHRS and CDR2 YFSETQ. The CDR3 is CASSFIQLPSYEQYV. The CDR3, as DNA: TGCGCCAGCAGCTTTATCCAGCTTCCTAGCTATGAGCAGTACGTC.

The CDR3: CASSLLGDNQPQHF. As DNA, the CDR3 is TGTGCCAGCAGTTTGTTGGGAGACAATCAGCCCCAGCATTTT. This chain uses TRBV27 with TRBJ1-5; D not resolved. The germline gives CDR1 MNHEY, CDR2 SMNVEV (reference sequence). Deletions cut 3 bases from V and 3 bases from J, with 9 bases between. CDR3 length: 14 residues.

The chain links TRBV12-5 to TRBJ2-5; TRBD2 matches at 11 bases. Germline CDR1 and CDR2: LGHNT and FRNRAP. Trimming cost V 1 base and J 5 bases; bases outside gene matches: 9. The CDR3 extends over 17 amino acids. CDR3 amino acids: CASGLATSGVLGETQYF. DNA of the CDR3: TGTGCTAGTGGTTTGGCGACTAGCGGGGTACTCGGTGAGACCCAGTACTTC.

The V call is TRBV30, the J call TRBJ2-1; D call uncertain. Germline CDR1 and CDR2: GTSNPN and SVGIG (reference sequence). The CDR3 contains 14 residues. Trimming removed 0 bases at V and 9 bases at J, with 15 bases between. This chain's CDR3 is CAWSVQLGAGEQFF. The CDR3 DNA reads as TGTGCCTGGAGTGTACAATTGGGTGCAGGTGAGCAGTTCTTC.

V usage is TRBV6-5 and J usage is TRBJ1-5; D is ambiguous. The germline V gene has CDR1 MNHEY and CDR2 SVGAGI. V was clipped by 11 bases and J by 2 bases, with 19 bases between them. The CDR3 sequence is 15 residues long. CDR3 protein: CAVHPGEVGNQPQHF. The CDR3 coding sequence is TGTGCCGTGCATCCCGGGGAGGTTGGCAATCAGCCCCAGCATTTT.

In this sample, this clone turned up once. V is TRBV25-1 and J is TRBJ1-2; the match to TRBD1 covers 7 bases. V was clipped by 3 bases and J by 4 bases; unmatched bases: 8. The CDR3 runs 15 residues. Germline V gene data show CDR1 as MGHDK and CDR2 as SYGVNS. CDR3 sequence (DNA): TGTGCCAGCAGTGATCTCGAGGGGGCACGCTATGGCTACACCTTC. Its translation is CASSDLEGARYGYTF.

This clone was recorded many times. The chain employs TRBV30 and TRBJ1-1; D is uncertain. The CDR3 runs 13 residues. Trimming removed 0 bases from V and 8 bases from J, with 13 bases in between. Germline CDR1 GTSNPN, CDR2 SVGIG (reference sequence). CDR3 DNA sequence: TGTGCCTGGAGTGTCTTTTTGAGCGAAGAAGCTTTCTTT. Its protein is CAWSVFLSEEAFF.

Comments on this clone: Different DNA sequences within this sample yield the same CDR3. V is TRBV10-1 and J is TRBJ2-3; TRBD1 aligns across 7 bases. Germline values: CDR1 WNHNN, CDR2 SYGVQD (reference sequence). This CDR3 contains 13 residues. J lost 0 bases, V lost 9 bases, and 3 bases had no gene match. The CDR3 protein is CASRQGSTDTQYF. In nucleotides, the CDR3 is TGCGCCAGTCGACAGGGAAGCACAGATACGCAGTATTTT.

J is TRBJ2-1 and V is TRBV9; 7 bases line up with TRBD2. This CDR3 contains 14 residues. V trimming: 4 bases; J trimming: 5 bases; junction bases outside the gene matches: 6. CDR1 is SGDLS and CDR2 is YYNGEE in the germline V gene. The CDR3: CASSPGLVNNEQFF. In DNA, the CDR3 is TGTGCCAGCAGCCCCGGACTAGTCAACAATGAGCAGTTCTTC.

This chain connects TRBV7-2 to TRBJ2-4; TRBD2 matches 13 bases. V was pared by 5 bases and J by 1 base, with 2 bases of the junction left unmatched. Germline V gene data show CDR1 as SGHTA and CDR2 as FQGNSA. The CDR3 runs to 16 residues. The CDR3 here is CASSVTSGGAKNIQYF. DNA of the CDR3: TGTGCCAGCAGCGTGACTAGCGGGGGGGCCAAAAACATTCAGTACTTC.

The chain has TRBV7-2 and TRBJ1-5; 9 bases agree with TRBD1. This CDR3 comprises 18 residues. The germline gives CDR1 SGHTA, CDR2 FQGNSA. V was clipped by 5 bases and J by 3 bases; unmatched bases: 14. The DNA for the CDR3 is TGTGCCAGCAGCGCGCGAGACCGGGACAGGGTCCCCAATCAGCCCCAGCATTTT. It is translated as CASSARDRDRVPNQPQHF.